Following are 17 T cell receptor beta chains from one sample sequenced in a study of radiation and T cells in renal cell carcinoma. The method was immunoSEQ multiplex PCR; TCRdb's version includes in-frame clones alone and lacks a portion of them. The profile covers 120,000 or so clones, with approximately 85% appearing a single time and 5.8% taken by the ten largest. This sample's time point: blood 2 weeks post-SBRT. Stated treatment: 15 Gy SBRT to primary tumor, nephrectomy 4 weeks later. Sequenced material: blood, taken from a patient whose treatment included radiotherapy and nephrectomy. The receptors originated from a man aged 45 to 65 with renal cell carcinoma.

The chain employs TRBV23-1 and TRBJ1-1, with 9 bases that match TRBD1. TRBV23-1 is given ORF status, its function remaining uncertain. The CDR3 consists of 17 residues. Trimming removed 7 bases from V and 1 base from J; junction bases left unmatched: 13. The chain's CDR3 is CASKNRGLSKGNTEAFF. CDR3 coding DNA: TGCGCCAGCAAAAACAGGGGGCTTTCGAAGGGGAACACTGAAGCTTTCTTT.

The chain has TRBV4-2 and TRBJ1-5; no clear D. The V gene lost 3 bases and the J gene lost 4 bases, with 4 bases spanning the gap. The CDR3 sequence is 12 residues long. CDR1 and CDR2 from the germline V gene are LGHNA and YNFKEQ. CDR3 DNA: TGTGCCAGCAGCCAGCAAAATCAGCCCCAGCATTTT. Amino acids: CASSQQNQPQHF.

As for this clone: The sample holds other DNA sequences that translate to the same CDR3. This chain connects TRBV5-1 to TRBJ2-6, with D possibly TRBD2 on 5 matching bases. The CDR3 has 17 residues. Germline V gene sequence: CDR1 SGHRS, CDR2 YFSETQ. V was shortened by 1 base and J by 3 bases, with 14 bases between the two germline ends. The CDR3 DNA reads as TGCGCCAGCAGCTTGTCGACGGGGAGAAATGGGGCCAACGTCCTGACTTTC. Its protein product is CASSLSTGRNGANVLTF.

This clone is labeled medium-sized. The chain uses TRBV28 and TRBJ1-1; D might be TRBD1 (5 bases). Germline V gene sequence: CDR1 MDHEN, CDR2 SYDVKM. The CDR3 contains 16 residues. Trimming removed 2 bases at V and 0 bases at J, with 13 bases between. CDR3 nucleotide sequence: TGTGCCAGCAGTTTAGGTCAGGGATGGATGAACACTGAAGCTTTCTTT. Its translation is CASSLGQGWMNTEAFF.

This clone came up a few times. Other DNA sequences in the sample encode the same CDR3. V usage is TRBV7-3 and J usage is TRBJ1-2; D is perhaps TRBD1 (6 bases). Germline V lookup: CDR1 SGHTA, CDR2 FQGTGA. V dropped 0 bases and J dropped 5 bases, with 10 bases sitting between them. CDR3 length equals 14 residues. CDR3 DNA sequence: TGTGCCAGCAGCTTAACGGGAGGGGGTTATGGCTACACCTTC. Translation: CASSLTGGGYGYTF.

The genes are TRBV27 and TRBJ1-2; D call uncertain. The CDR3 is 14 residues long. Trimming took off 1 base at V and 2 bases at J, with 8 bases between the two ends. Germline CDR1 reads MNHEY; CDR2 reads SMNVEV (reference sequence). The CDR3 DNA reads as TGTGCCAGCAGTTTATTCCACGGCAACTATGGCTACACCTTC. Translation: CASSLFHGNYGYTF.

J is TRBJ2-3 and V is TRBV9; 9 bases fit TRBD2. Germline loops: CDR1 SGDLS, CDR2 YYNGEE. The CDR3 is made up of 14 amino acids. V dropped 3 bases and J dropped 7; count of bases not matched to a gene: 6. CDR3 nucleotide sequence: TGTGCCAGCAGCGCAGGGACTAGCAGACATACGCAGTATTTT. Amino acids: CASSAGTSRHTQYF.

This clone came up once. V usage is TRBV4-1 and J usage is TRBJ1-2, with 7 bases aligning to TRBD1. The CDR3 consists of 15 residues. CDR1 and CDR2 (germline): MGHRA, YSYEKL. The V and J ends lost 4 bases and 0 bases, in that order; junction bases with no gene match: 5. CDR3 nucleotides: TGCGCCAGCAGCCCCGGCGGGACAGCTAACTATGGCTACACCTTC. It translates to CASSPGGTANYGYTF.

This chain connects TRBV25-1 to TRBJ2-5; either TRBD1 or TRBD2 may supply D (6 bases each). There are 15 residues in the CDR3. The germline gives CDR1 MGHDK, CDR2 SYGVNS. The V and J ends lost 3 bases and 5 bases respectively, with 16 bases between them. Here the CDR3 DNA reads TGTGCCAGCAGTGAGGGGGGCGGGGTTGGGGAGACCCAGTACTTC. This translates into CASSEGGGVGETQYF.

The chain uses TRBV5-1 and TRBJ1-2; D remains ambiguous. CDR1 is SGHRS and CDR2 is YFSETQ in the germline V gene. The CDR3 totals 13 residues. The germline V and J ends were trimmed by 1 base and 1 base, with 5 bases remaining between them. The CDR3 region has the DNA TGCGCCAGCAGCTTGTTCGGTAACTATGGCTACACCTTC. Encoded protein: CASSLFGNYGYTF.

This clone was counted between two and nine times. V gene TRBV13 combines with J gene TRBJ2-1; D tentatively fits TRBD1 or TRBD2 (6 bases each). Germline CDR1 is PRHDT and CDR2 is FYEKMQ (reference sequence). The CDR3 loop spans 15 amino acids. V lost 6 bases and J lost 4, with 16 bases in between. CDR3 bases: TGTGCCAGCAGGGGGGGCTCCGTGGGATACAATGAGCAGTTCTTC. It codes for CASRGGSVGYNEQFF. Combining the CDR3 with reference TRBV13 and TRBJ2-1 gives the whole variable domain AAGVIQSPRHLIKEKRETATLKCYPIPRHDTVYWYQQGPGQDPQFLISFYEKMQSDKGSIPDRFSAQQFSDYHSELNMSSLELGDSALYFCASRGGSVGYNEQFFGPGTRLTVL.

This chain uses TRBV4-1 with TRBJ1-1; TRBD1 is a possible D gene (5 bases). Per the germline V gene, CDR1 is MGHRA and CDR2 is YSYEKL. This CDR3 has 14 amino acids. V lost 2 bases, J lost 3 bases, and 10 bases lay in between. This CDR3 reads CASSQKGRDTEAFF. CDR3 nucleotides: TGCGCCAGCAGCCAAAAAGGCAGGGACACTGAAGCTTTCTTT.

This clone was picked up a small number of times. This chain links TRBV19 with TRBJ1-1; the match to TRBD1 covers 7 bases. This CDR3 is built from 14 residues. The germline CDR1 and CDR2 sequences are LNHDA and SQIVND (reference sequence). The junction had 3 bases not matched to a gene; V was cut back by 5 bases and J by 0 bases. The CDR3 coding sequence is TGTGCCAGTAGTGAGAGGGGGCTGAACACTGAAGCTTTCTTT. It encodes CASSERGLNTEAFF.

This CDR3 is CASSVAGRSNTGELFF. The CDR3 DNA sequence: TGTGCCAGCAGCGTAGCAGGGCGGTCGAACACCGGGGAGCTGTTTTTT. This sequence joins TRBV9 and TRBJ2-2; D perhaps matches TRBD1 (5 bases). V lost 0 bases and J 0 bases, leaving 9 bases between the germline ends. This CDR3 comprises 16 residues. The germline V gene has CDR1 SGDLS and CDR2 YYNGEE.

The chain employs TRBV2 and TRBJ2-1; 9 bases map to TRBD2. This CDR3 comprises 14 residues. CDR1 is SNHLY and CDR2 is FYNNEI in the germline V gene. J gave up 9 bases and V 4 bases, and 7 bases lay outside the gene matches. The CDR3 is CASSGGLAGGEQFF. Here the CDR3 DNA reads TGTGCCAGCAGTGGGGGACTAGCAGGTGGTGAGCAGTTCTTC. Full variable domain (remainder filled in from reference TRBV2 and TRBJ2-1): EPEVTQTPSHQVTQMGQEVILRCVPISNHLYFYWYRQILGQKVEFLVSFYNNEISEKSEIFDDQFSVERPDGSNFTLKIRSTKLEDSAMYFCASSGGLAGGEQFFGPGTRLTVL.

V is TRBV7-3 and J is TRBJ2-2; possibly TRBD1 for D (6 bases). There are 18 residues in the CDR3. Trimming shortened V by 2 bases and J by 2 bases, and 18 bases separated the two germline ends. Germline V gene lookup returns CDR1 SGHTA and CDR2 FQGTGA. CDR3 region: CASSLYPGKGHNTGELFF. In DNA form, the CDR3 reads TGTGCCAGCAGCTTATATCCAGGAAAGGGACATAACACCGGGGAGCTGTTTTTT.

The V and J genes are TRBV9 and TRBJ2-1; the D is unclear. This CDR3 region has 13 residues. The V end lost 2 bases, the J end lost 5 bases, and 8 bases lay between the germline ends. CDR1 SGDLS and CDR2 YYNGEE come from the germline V gene. The CDR3 loop is CASSVGPNNEQFF. The CDR3 bases are TGTGCCAGCAGCGTCGGGCCCAACAATGAGCAGTTCTTC.